These 8 T cell receptor beta chains were all obtained from the same sample, sequenced in a study of shared clonotypes between healthy human individuals. The method was immunoSEQ multiplex PCR; TCRdb's version includes in-frame clones alone and lacks a portion of them. Here the sample spans over a million clones, about 96% being singletons. Material: naive CD4+ T cells sorted from blood. Stated subset: CD45RA+ positively selected. The receptors were sampled from a man between 25 and 39 years old in good health.

This clone was observed a handful of times. Other DNA sequences in the same sample also yield this CDR3. J is TRBJ1-2 and V is TRBV18; D gene ambiguous. The CDR3 totals 13 residues. Trimming shortened V by 3 bases and J by 2 bases, and 7 bases separated the two germline ends. CDR1 and CDR2 from the germline V gene are KGHSH and LQKENI. CDR3: CASSPDSNYGYTF. Here the CDR3 DNA reads TGTGCCAGCTCACCGGACTCCAACTATGGCTACACCTTC.

The chain joins TRBV7-9 to TRBJ2-5; 12 nucleotides match TRBD2. J was trimmed by 5 bases and V by 2 bases; bases with no gene match: 6. Per germline, CDR1 SEHNR and CDR2 FQNEAQ (reference sequence). The CDR3 extends over 16 amino acids. The CDR3 nucleotides read TGTGCCAGCAGCTTACTAGCGGGAGGGCCGCGGGAGACCCAGTACTTC. It yields the protein CASSLLAGGPRETQYF.

The J gene is TRBJ2-1, the V gene TRBV18, with 11 bases identical to TRBD2. The CDR3 consists of 17 residues. CDR1 and CDR2 (germline): KGHSH, LQKENI. V trimming: 3 bases; J trimming: 4 bases; junction bases outside the gene matches: 8. The CDR3, as DNA: TGTGCCAGCTCACCTATTAAGTCTAGCGGGGGGTACAATGAGCAGTTCTTC. It is translated as CASSPIKSSGGYNEQFF.

V is TRBV11-2 and J is TRBJ2-4; D is perhaps TRBD2 (5 bases). The CDR3 is 15 amino acids. V lost 5 bases and J lost 9, with 20 bases in between. Germline V gene sequence: CDR1 SGHAT, CDR2 FQNNGV. CDR3 nucleotide sequence: TGTGCCAGCAGCGGGAACCCGCGGGTGGGTGGCATTCAGTACTTC. This codes for CASSGNPRVGGIQYF.

This chain joins TRBV6-5 and TRBJ1-5; possibly TRBD1 for D (6 bases). The CDR3 length is 13 residues. Trimming removed 6 bases from V and 6 bases from J, with 12 bases in between. The germline CDR1 and CDR2 sequences are MNHEY and SVGAGI. CDR3 bases: TGTGCCAGCAGACGGGGGCTGGTTCAGCCCCAGCATTTT. As protein: CASRRGLVQPQHF.

J is TRBJ2-5 and V is TRBV18; D gene uncertain. Germline lookup yields CDR1 KGHSH and CDR2 LQKENI. This CDR3 region has 12 residues. The ends were cut back, 3 bases at V and 6 bases at J, with 8 bases in the middle. The CDR3 loop reads CASSPTEKTQYF. The CDR3, as DNA: TGTGCCAGCTCACCTACAGAGAAGACCCAGTACTTC. The full variable domain, in which reference TRBV18 and TRBJ2-5 provide the parts outside the CDR3, is NAGVMQNPRHLVRRRGQEARLRCSPMKGHSHVYWYRQLPEEGLKFMVYLQKENIIDESGMPKERFSAEFPKEGPSILRIQQVVRGDSAAYFCASSPTEKTQYFGPGTRLLVL.

A word on this clone: Germline is not matched at one junction end, which may reflect a read error. The sample contains more than one DNA sequence encoding this CDR3. The chain joins TRBV5-1 to TRBJ2-7, with a possible D match to TRBD1 (5 bases). This CDR3 is built from 13 residues. Germline CDR1 is SGHRS and CDR2 is YFSETQ. In DNA, the CDR3 is TGCGCTAGCAGCTTTGCAGGGACCTACGAGCAGTACTTC. Amino acids: CASSFAGTYEQYF.

This clone was detected only once. The rearrangement links TRBV7-2 to TRBJ2-1; D gene uncertain. V was shortened by 4 bases and J by 7 bases, with 8 bases between the two germline ends. Germline V lookup: CDR1 SGHTA, CDR2 FQGNSA. The CDR3 spans 12 residues. This CDR3 reads CASSSSKNEQFF. DNA for the CDR3: TGTGCCAGCAGCTCCTCGAAGAATGAGCAGTTCTTC.